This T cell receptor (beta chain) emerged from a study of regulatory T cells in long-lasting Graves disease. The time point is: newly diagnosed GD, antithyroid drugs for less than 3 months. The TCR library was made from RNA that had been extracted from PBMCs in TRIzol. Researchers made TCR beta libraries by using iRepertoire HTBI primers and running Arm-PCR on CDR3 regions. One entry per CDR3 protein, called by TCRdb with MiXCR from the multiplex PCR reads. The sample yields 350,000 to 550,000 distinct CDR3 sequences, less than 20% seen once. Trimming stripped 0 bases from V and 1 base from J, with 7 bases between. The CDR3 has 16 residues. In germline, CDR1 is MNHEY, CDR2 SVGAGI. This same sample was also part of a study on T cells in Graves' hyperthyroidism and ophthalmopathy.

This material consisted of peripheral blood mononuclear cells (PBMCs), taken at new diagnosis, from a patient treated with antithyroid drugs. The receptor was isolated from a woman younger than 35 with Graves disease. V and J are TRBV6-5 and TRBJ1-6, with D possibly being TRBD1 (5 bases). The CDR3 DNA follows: TGTGCCAGCAGTTACTCGAGGGGATCCTATAATTCACCCCTCCACTTT. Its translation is CASSYSRGSYNSPLHF.